Shown below are 7 T cell receptor beta chains from a single sample sequenced in a study of T cell responses to AZD1222 COVID-19 vaccine. TCRdb's table, derived via immunoSEQ multiplex PCR, lists solely in-frame clones and lacks some. The sample lists over 130,000 clones; more than 85% were seen once. Source: peripheral blood, taken 28 days after the second AZD1222 dose. These receptors were taken from an adult who received the AZD1222 COVID-19 vaccine.

The chain uses TRBV7-2 and TRBJ2-1, with TRBD2 matching 9 bases. The length of the CDR3 is 15 residues. J gave up 0 bases and V 5 bases, and 2 bases lay outside the gene matches. Germline CDR1 SGHTA, CDR2 FQGNSA. The DNA of the CDR3 is TGTGCCAGCAGCAAGACTAGCGGCTCCTACAATGAGCAGTTCTTC. It encodes CASSKTSGSYNEQFF.

In its sample, this clone was seen many times. This chain joins TRBV10-2 and TRBJ2-1, with 11 bases lining up with TRBD2. The V gene's germline CDR1 is WSHSY and CDR2 SAAADI. V lost 5 bases, J lost 9 bases, and 9 bases stayed unmatched. CDR3 length: 15 residues. This CDR3 reads CASSPIAGGPGEQFF. For the CDR3, the DNA is TGCGCCAGCAGTCCAATAGCGGGAGGGCCGGGTGAGCAGTTCTTC.

The sample holds one count of this clone. This rearrangement joins TRBV30 to TRBJ2-5; 7 nucleotides agree with TRBD2. V shed 0 bases, J shed 9 bases, and the junction held 16 bases outside the gene matches. This CDR3 is 16 amino acids long. Germline V gives CDR1 GTSNPN, CDR2 SVGIG (reference sequence). The CDR3 reads CAWSVHSLAASGAQYF. The CDR3 DNA is TGTGCCTGGAGTGTACACTCGCTAGCGGCCTCGGGGGCCCAGTACTTC.

The rearrangement links TRBV10-3 to TRBJ2-3; D is possibly TRBD1 (6 bases). V lost 7 bases and J lost 0, with 8 bases in between. Germline V gene data show CDR1 as ENHRY and CDR2 as SYGVKD. This CDR3 spans 13 amino acids. The CDR3 bases are TGTGCCATCAATCAGGGGAGCACAGATACGCAGTATTTT. Amino acid sequence: CAINQGSTDTQYF.

This chain connects TRBV7-9 to TRBJ1-5; D unclear. V lost 1 base, J lost 1 base, and 5 bases lay in between. The CDR3 loop spans 14 amino acids. Germline CDR1 and CDR2: SEHNR and FQNEAQ (reference sequence). CDR3 in amino acids: CASSLVGSNQPQHF. The CDR3 coding sequence is TGTGCCAGCAGCTTAGTTGGGAGCAATCAGCCCCAGCATTTT.

This chain joins TRBV5-1 and TRBJ1-3, with D maybe TRBD1 (5 bases). CDR3 length: 18 residues. Germline loops: CDR1 SGHRS, CDR2 YFSETQ. With 0 bases removed from V and 0 bases from J, the gap between germline ends came to 16 bases. The CDR3: CASSLGERGRSSGNTIYF. In DNA form, the CDR3 reads TGCGCCAGCAGCTTGGGGGAAAGGGGACGGAGCTCTGGAAACACCATATATTTT.

V usage is TRBV5-5 and J usage is TRBJ2-1; TRBD1 matches at 11 bases. Germline V lookup: CDR1 SGHKS, CDR2 YYEKEE (reference sequence). The CDR3 is 15 amino acids. The ends lost 1 base at V and 9 bases at J; junction bases unmatched: 6. CDR3 loop: CASSLPGQGVREQFF. CDR3 bases: TGTGCCAGCAGCTTGCCGGGACAGGGGGTTCGTGAGCAGTTCTTC.